These 23 T cell receptor beta chains were sequenced from one sample in a study of human T cells and chemical hapten exposure. Time point noted: healthy volunteer bleed at 2 weeks. Total RNA was isolated from unfractionated whole blood. TCRdb re-called the RACE reads through MiXCR, storing one row per CDR3 protein. Among about 93,000 distinct CDR3 sequences listed, approximately 10% were seen once. Sequencing input: whole blood. Source of these receptors: a female donor in good health. Some clones in this sample may be carry-over from other donors' samples.

This clonotype occurred many times. J is TRBJ2-5 and V is TRBV20-1; D gene uncertain. V dropped 3 bases and J dropped 3 bases, with 11 bases sitting between them. Germline V gene lookup returns CDR1 DFQATT and CDR2 SNEGSKA (reference sequence). This CDR3 contains 13 residues. The CDR3 protein is CSARFLGKETQYF. The CDR3 coding sequence is TGCAGTGCTAGGTTTCTGGGAAAAGAGACCCAGTACTTC.

There are many counts of this clonotype. The rearrangement uses TRBV11-1 and TRBJ2-3; perhaps TRBD1 as D (6 bases). V was cut by 5 bases and J by 4 bases, with 25 bases left in between. Looked up from germline, CDR1 is SGHAT and CDR2 is FQDESV (reference sequence). The CDR3 contains 18 residues. The DNA for the CDR3 is TGTGCCAGCAGCCCGTCCGGGACAAAAATCTTTGGCCCAGATACGCAGTATTTT. Encoded protein: CASSPSGTKIFGPDTQYF.

This sequence joins TRBV28 and TRBJ2-7; D is unclear. The ends were cut back, 2 bases at V and 10 bases at J, with 9 bases in the middle. The CDR3 is 11 residues long. Germline CDR1 MDHEN, CDR2 SYDVKM. CDR3 amino acids: CASSLGEKQYF. CDR3 DNA: TGTGCCAGCAGTTTAGGAGAAAAACAGTACTTC.

CDR3 DNA sequence: TGCAGTGTTGGCCGACAGGCTTTGACCACTGAAGCTTTCTTT. This gives the protein CSVGRQALTTEAFF. This chain uses TRBV20-1 with TRBJ1-1; D possibly corresponds to TRBD1 (6 bases). V lost 7 bases to trimming and J lost 4 bases, with 19 bases between them. Germline V gene lookup returns CDR1 DFQATT and CDR2 SNEGSKA (reference sequence). The CDR3 sequence is 14 residues long.

This clonotype was counted a few times. This chain connects TRBV12-3 or TRBV12-4 to TRBJ1-1, with no clear D. V shed 3 bases and J shed 7 bases, with 6 bases lying between them. The CDR3 covers 11 residues. The CDR3 sequence: CASSFRYEAFF. CDR3 coding DNA: TGTGCCAGCAGTTTCCGGTATGAAGCTTTCTTT.

Many counts were recorded for this clonotype. The rearrangement links TRBV28 to TRBJ2-7; D is perhaps TRBD1 (6 bases). V lost 3 bases and J 6 bases, leaving 15 bases between the germline ends. Germline values: CDR1 MDHEN, CDR2 SYDVKM. The CDR3 covers 14 residues. The CDR3 spells CASSFRVARGEQYF. CDR3 coding DNA: TGTGCCAGCAGTTTTCGGGTGGCCAGGGGCGAGCAGTACTTC.

This clonotype has a count of ten or more. The V call is TRBV6-6, the J call TRBJ2-1; 15 nucleotides match TRBD2. Germline V CDR1 and CDR2: MNHNY, SVGAGI (reference sequence). This CDR3 comprises 20 residues. The junction had 8 bases not matched to a gene; V was cut back by 2 bases and J by 0 bases. In DNA form, the CDR3 reads TGTGCCAGCAGTTACCCGACCGGGACTAGCGGGAGGACCTCCTACAATGAGCAGTTCTTC. This codes for CASSYPTGTSGRTSYNEQFF.

This clonotype was seen a handful of times. The J gene is TRBJ2-7, the V gene TRBV20-1; 8 nucleotides align to TRBD1. This CDR3 spans 17 amino acids. The junction had 19 bases not matched to a gene; V was cut back by 6 bases and J by 3 bases. Germline V gives CDR1 DFQATT, CDR2 SNEGSKA (reference sequence). The CDR3 sequence: CSATQGALRADNYEQYF. The CDR3 DNA reads TGCAGTGCCACTCAGGGGGCTCTGAGAGCAGACAACTACGAGCAGTACTTC.

V gene TRBV2 combines with J gene TRBJ1-1, with D tentatively TRBD1 (5 bases). V shed 6 bases and J shed 1 base, with 15 bases lying between them. The CDR3 is made up of 15 amino acids. The germline V gene encodes CDR1 SNHLY and CDR2 FYNNEI. CDR3 nucleotides: TGTGCCAGCAGACTTCCTGGACACCAGAACACTGAAGCTTTCTTT. Encoded protein: CASRLPGHQNTEAFF.

This clonotype has a handful of counts. This chain links TRBV12-3 or TRBV12-4 with TRBJ2-1; D uncertain. Trimming cost V 7 bases and J 3 bases, with 10 bases left between them. The CDR3 runs 13 residues. This CDR3 is CASTQRSYNEQFF. DNA of the CDR3: TGTGCCAGCACCCAACGGAGCTACAATGAGCAGTTCTTC.

The chain is built from TRBV7-9 and TRBJ2-3, with 7 bases matching TRBD2. The CDR3 sequence is 13 residues long. Looked up from germline, CDR1 is SEHNR and CDR2 is FQNEAQ (reference sequence). V shed 6 bases and J 4 bases; nucleotides not matched to a gene: 4. The CDR3 DNA is TGTGCCAGCAGTCTCCTAGCGGCAGATACGCAGTATTTT. Translation: CASSLLAADTQYF.

This clonotype was seen many times. This sequence joins TRBV7-2 and TRBJ1-2; D call uncertain. The V gene's germline CDR1 is SGHTA and CDR2 FQGNSA. The length of the CDR3 is 13 residues. V shed 0 bases and J shed 8 bases, with 10 bases lying between them. The DNA of the CDR3 is TGTGCCAGCAGCTTAGCTAAAGTGGGGGGCTACACCTTC. Residues: CASSLAKVGGYTF. The full variable domain, its missing parts supplied by reference TRBV7-2 and TRBJ1-2, is GAGVSQSPSNKVTEKGKDVELRCDPISGHTALYWYRQSLGQGLEFLIYFQGNSAPDKSGLPSDRFSAERTGGSVSTLTIQRTQQEDSAVYLCASSLAKVGGYTFGSGTRLTVV.

Comment on this clonotype: The conserved phenylalanine or tryptophan is not found at the CDR3 terminus, so this likely reflects a read error. The DNA is left out, because the CDR3 cannot be placed on it with certainty; the CDR3 is given as TCRdb lists it. The chain carries TRBV6-1 and TRBJ2-7; TRBD2, as called in the table, went unchecked against the DNA. Germline V gene data show CDR1 as MNHNS and CDR2 as SASEGT. The CDR3 totals 13 residues, both ends included. The CDR3 sequence is CASSPLASGSYGI.

In DNA form, the CDR3 reads TGTGCCAGCAGTCGTGACAGGGGGCCTCGGGAAAAACTGTTTTTT. Amino acid sequence: CASSRDRGPREKLFF. This sequence joins TRBV28 and TRBJ1-4; 10 bases line up with TRBD1. The germline V gene has CDR1 MDHEN and CDR2 SYDVKM. The CDR3 is 15 amino acids. Trimming cost V 5 bases and J 8 bases; bases outside gene matches: 8.

This clonotype was seen only a few times. The chain combines TRBV12-3 or TRBV12-4 with TRBJ1-2; D is unresolved. Trimming removed 6 bases at V and 9 bases at J, with 17 bases between. CDR3 length equals 13 residues. The CDR3 here is CASSPDGKSSYTF. CDR3 nucleotide sequence: TGTGCCAGCAGCCCAGACGGCAAATCGAGCTACACCTTC.

This clonotype was recorded at least ten times. The V call is TRBV4-2, the J call TRBJ2-1, with TRBD1 as a possible D gene (6 bases). This CDR3 comprises 16 residues. CDR1 and CDR2 from the germline V gene are LGHNA and YNFKEQ. Trimming cost V 0 bases and J 1 base, with 10 bases left between them. For the CDR3, the DNA is TGTGCCAGCAGCCAAGAATCAGGGGATTCCTACAATGAGCAGTTCTTC. Translation gives CASSQESGDSYNEQFF.

The chain is built from TRBV7-9 and TRBJ2-2; D unresolved. The CDR3 loop spans 15 amino acids. Trimming left V 6 bases short and J 0 bases short, with 11 bases between. Germline V gene sequence: CDR1 SEHNR, CDR2 FQNEAQ (reference sequence). CDR3 sequence reads: CASRGAETNTGELFF. The CDR3 nucleotides read TGTGCCAGCAGAGGTGCGGAGACGAACACCGGGGAGCTGTTTTTT.

CDR3 sequence: CASSYVANSGANVLTF. As DNA, the CDR3 is TGTGCCAGCAGTTACGTCGCCAACTCTGGGGCCAACGTCCTGACTTTC. V and J are TRBV6-6 and TRBJ2-6, with D unclear. The germline CDR1 and CDR2 sequences are MNHNY and SVGAGI (reference sequence). CDR3 length: 16 residues. Trimming removed 2 bases at V and 0 bases at J, with 8 bases between.

In this sample, this clonotype turned up many times. At one boundary the junction diverges from the germline segment, which might be a read error. The chain links TRBV7-2 to TRBJ2-3; no firm D call. CDR3 length: 13 residues. Germline CDR1 is SGHTA and CDR2 is FQGNSA. CDR3 region: CASSLGTTDTQYF. The CDR3 DNA follows: TGCGCCAGCAGCTTGGGAACCACAGATACGCAGTATTTT.

The genes are TRBV3-1 and TRBJ2-4; 10 nucleotides match TRBD2. The CDR3 has 17 residues. V lost 1 base, J lost 2 bases, and 5 bases stayed unmatched. Germline-derived CDR1 and CDR2 are LGHDT and YNNKEL (reference sequence). The CDR3 spells CASSQASSGRTKNIQYF. The DNA for the CDR3 is TGTGCCAGCAGCCAAGCCTCTAGCGGGAGAACCAAAAACATTCAGTACTTC.

The rearrangement joins TRBV27 to TRBJ2-1; tentative D call: TRBD2 (5 bases). The germline gives CDR1 MNHEY, CDR2 SMNVEV (reference sequence). This CDR3 comprises 19 residues. V shed 8 bases and J shed 6 bases, with 32 bases lying between them. The CDR3 protein is CASPLNFLEAYRAFNEQFF. CDR3 coding DNA: TGTGCCAGCCCTCTAAATTTCTTGGAGGCTTATCGCGCCTTCAATGAGCAGTTCTTC.

This clonotype was recorded many times. The rearrangement links TRBV20-1 to TRBJ2-3, with 7 bases that match TRBD2. V shed 2 bases, J shed 1 base, and the junction held 3 bases outside the gene matches. CDR3 length: 14 residues. Looked up from germline, CDR1 is DFQATT and CDR2 is SNEGSKA (reference sequence). Here the CDR3 DNA reads TGCAGTGCTAGAATTACTAGCGGCACAGATACGCAGTATTTT. Its protein product is CSARITSGTDTQYF.

This clonotype was found a few times. V is TRBV11-2 and J is TRBJ2-7, with 7 bases matching TRBD2. The germline CDR1 and CDR2 sequences are SGHAT and FQNNGV. Trimming removed 1 base from V and 0 bases from J; junction bases left unmatched: 6. CDR3 length: 16 amino acids. CDR3 protein: CASSLGVASGSYEQYF. In nucleotides, the CDR3 is TGTGCCAGCAGCTTAGGTGTCGCTAGCGGCTCCTACGAGCAGTACTTC.